This T cell receptor (beta chain) was profiled in a study of blood T cell repertoires in COVID-19 (TCRdb year 2020). Regarding the study in general: The collaborator samples originated in the United States, Italy and Spain and spanned the acute and convalescent phases of COVID-19. Subjects who had been exposed to COVID-19, were actively infected with it, or had recovered from it provided the deeply sampled blood TCRbeta repertoires that made up the dataset. The prospective study material was composed of cDNA or gDNA derived from T cells, B-cell-depleted T cells, or PBMCs. Where available, HLA class I and class II types were taken from metadata supplied by the sample provider and were not determined by assay-based typing. The samples were drawn from the first 160 participants of the ongoing ImmuneRACE study and from 1,200 or so subjects provided by 6 global collaborators. A freely available public database, intended as a resource for researchers studying the immune response to SARS-CoV-2, is where the repertoires were released. Nearly every sample came with metadata listing a de-identified subject ID, COVID-19 status, age in years and sex.

Whole blood was collected in K2EDTA tubes by collaborating institutions according to the institutions' own protocols. For TCRbeta analysis, collaborators shipped samples in one of three forms: frozen whole blood, isolated PBMCs, or DNA extracted from either of those sample types. The germline V gene gives CDR1 as SGHAT and CDR2 as FQNNGV. The V end gives up 6 bases and the J end 11 bases, leaving 8 bases in the junction not matched to a gene. From the cysteine up to the phenylalanine, the CDR3 has a length of 14 residues. CDR3 DNA only is kept here, 42 bases in frame from base 1. Notes on this clone: This receptor's antigen is unknown. No much larger clonotype is one base removed from it; base qualities were not supplied.

Study-wide findings and limitations: The amount of clinical and demographic metadata varied by source and participant and was provided uncurated.

TCRbeta CDR3 regions were amplified from genomic DNA using the immunoSEQ Assay, a bias-controlled multiplex PCR. The authors' analysis ran thus. Nucleated cell counts per sample were estimated from amplification of reference gene primers within the assay. Sequence reads were collapsed and filtered to measure the absolute abundance of every unique TCRbeta CDR3 rearrangement. Productive Simpson clonality was computed per sample as the square root of Simpson's diversity index over productive rearrangements. TCRdb's version of the immuneACCESS table is confined to in-frame rearrangements and falls short of the full clone set. An unresolved V gene accounts for under half of the shortfall where checked; the remainder is of unknown origin. V and J calls plus clone size are reproduced from that table; the DNA served to infer D and trimming. This sample holds some 220,000 clones; about 78% were observed only once. Around 7.3% of the sample belongs to the ten largest clones.

The sequence joins TRBV11-2 to TRBJ2-1; 12 of the junction bases match TRBD1. This clonotype was sampled from a woman in her 70s with acute or convalescent COVID-19. The sequencing input was peripheral blood. CDR3 region: CASSAGTGGVKQFF. The DNA sequence follows: TGTGCCAGCAGTGCCGGGACAGGGGGCGTGAAGCAGTTCTTC.